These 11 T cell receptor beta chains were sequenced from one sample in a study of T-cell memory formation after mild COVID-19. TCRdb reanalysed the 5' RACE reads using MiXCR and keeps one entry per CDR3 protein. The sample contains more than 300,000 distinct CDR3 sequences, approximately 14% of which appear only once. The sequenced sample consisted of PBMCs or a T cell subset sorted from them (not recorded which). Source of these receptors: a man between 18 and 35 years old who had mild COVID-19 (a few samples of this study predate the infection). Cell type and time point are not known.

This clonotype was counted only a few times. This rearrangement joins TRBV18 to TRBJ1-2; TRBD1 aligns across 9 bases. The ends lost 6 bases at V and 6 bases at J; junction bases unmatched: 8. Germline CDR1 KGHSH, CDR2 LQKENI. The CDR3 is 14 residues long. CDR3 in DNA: TGTGCCAGCTCGCCTCGGACAGGGGCGAATGGCTACACCTTC. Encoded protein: CASSPRTGANGYTF. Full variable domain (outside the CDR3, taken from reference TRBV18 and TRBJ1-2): NAGVMQNPRHLVRRRGQEARLRCSPMKGHSHVYWYRQLPEEGLKFMVYLQKENIIDESGMPKERFSAEFPKEGPSILRIQQVVRGDSAAYFCASSPRTGANGYTFGSGTRLTVV.

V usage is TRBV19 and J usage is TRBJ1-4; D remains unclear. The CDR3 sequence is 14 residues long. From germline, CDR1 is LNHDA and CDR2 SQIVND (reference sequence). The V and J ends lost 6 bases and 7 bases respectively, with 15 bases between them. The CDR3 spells CASSPGGWGEKLFF. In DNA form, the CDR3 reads TGTGCCAGTAGCCCTGGAGGGTGGGGTGAAAAACTGTTTTTT.

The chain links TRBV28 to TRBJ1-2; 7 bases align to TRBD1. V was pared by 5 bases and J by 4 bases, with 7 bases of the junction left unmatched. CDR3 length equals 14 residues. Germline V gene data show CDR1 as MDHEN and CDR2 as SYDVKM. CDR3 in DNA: TGTGCCAGCAGTAACCGACAGGGAACCTATGGCTACACCTTC. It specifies CASSNRQGTYGYTF.

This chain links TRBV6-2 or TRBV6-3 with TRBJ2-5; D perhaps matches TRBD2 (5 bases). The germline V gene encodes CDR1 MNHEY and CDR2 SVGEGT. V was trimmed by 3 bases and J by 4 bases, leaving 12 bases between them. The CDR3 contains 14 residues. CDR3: CASSYRRTPETQYF. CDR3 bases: TGTGCCAGCAGTTATAGACGGACTCCAGAGACCCAGTACTTC.

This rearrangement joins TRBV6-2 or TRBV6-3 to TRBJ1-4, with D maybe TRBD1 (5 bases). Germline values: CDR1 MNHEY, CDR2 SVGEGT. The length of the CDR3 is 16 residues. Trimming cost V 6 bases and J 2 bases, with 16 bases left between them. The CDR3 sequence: CASSRAGTGTNEKLFF. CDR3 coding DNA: TGTGCCAGCAGCCGCGCCGGGACGGGGACTAATGAAAAACTGTTTTTT.

CDR3 sequence reads: CAISESSWAGGGRNIQYF. The DNA of the CDR3 is TGTGCCATCAGTGAAAGTTCTTGGGCCGGTGGCGGGCGAAACATTCAGTACTTC. The V gene is TRBV10-3, the J gene TRBJ2-4, with D maybe TRBD2 (5 bases). Germline V lookup: CDR1 ENHRY, CDR2 SYGVKD. The CDR3 length is 18 residues. Trimming shortened V by 3 bases and J by 6 bases, and 24 bases separated the two germline ends.

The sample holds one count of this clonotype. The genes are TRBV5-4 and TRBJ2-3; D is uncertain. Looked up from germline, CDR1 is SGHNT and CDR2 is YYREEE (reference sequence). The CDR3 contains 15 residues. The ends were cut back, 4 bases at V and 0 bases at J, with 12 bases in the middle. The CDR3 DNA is TGTGCCAGCAGCCCGGCAGGTGCTAGCACAGATACGCAGTATTTT. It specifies CASSPAGASTDTQYF.

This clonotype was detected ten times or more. Written as DNA, the CDR3 is TGCGCCAGCAGGGGCGGAGGAACCCAGTACTTC. Encoded protein: CASRGGGTQYF. The chain recombines TRBV5-1 with TRBJ2-5; D is possibly TRBD2 (5 bases). Germline lookup yields CDR1 SGHRS and CDR2 YFSETQ. CDR3 length: 11 amino acids. V shed 5 bases and J shed 8 bases, with 10 bases lying between them.

The CDR3: CASSSAGTASTDTQYF. DNA for the CDR3: TGTGCCAGCAGCTCGGCCGGGACAGCGAGCACAGATACGCAGTATTTT. The gene calls are TRBV3-1 and TRBJ2-3, with 7 bases that match TRBD1. The germline gives CDR1 LGHDT, CDR2 YNNKEL (reference sequence). V was clipped by 5 bases and J by 0 bases; unmatched bases: 8. The CDR3 is 16 amino acids.

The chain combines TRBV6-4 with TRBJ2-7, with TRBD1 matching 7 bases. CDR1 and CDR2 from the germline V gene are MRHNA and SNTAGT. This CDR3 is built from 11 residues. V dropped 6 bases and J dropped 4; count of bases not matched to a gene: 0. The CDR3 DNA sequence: TGTGCCAGCAGGGGACAGTACGAGCAGTACTTC. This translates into CASRGQYEQYF.

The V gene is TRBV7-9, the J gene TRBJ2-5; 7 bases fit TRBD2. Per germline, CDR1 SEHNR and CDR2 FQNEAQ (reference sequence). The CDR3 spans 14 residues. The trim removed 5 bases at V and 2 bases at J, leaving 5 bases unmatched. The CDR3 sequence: CASSPWTSQETQYF. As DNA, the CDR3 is TGTGCCAGCAGCCCCTGGACTAGTCAAGAGACCCAGTACTTC. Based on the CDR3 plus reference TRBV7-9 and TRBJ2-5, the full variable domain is DTGVSQNPRHKITKRGQNVTFRCDPISEHNRLYWYRQTLGQGPEFLTYFQNEAQLEKSRLLSDRFSAERPKGSFSTLEIQRTEQGDSAMYLCASSPWTSQETQYFGPGTRLLVL.